This is a list of T cell receptor beta chains from one sample in a study of technical replicates of blood from a handful of donors. Profiling relied on immunoSEQ multiplex PCR, and the TCRdb table lists in-frame clones only, not all of them. The sample holds 50,000 or so clones, 90% to 95% seen once. The sample was PBMCs. These receptors were taken from a human donor in good health. Some clones in this sample may be carry-over from other donors' samples. Both conserved end residues are part of each CDR3. D genes are given only for firm matches. Expanded clones get a size class; other rows say once, few or many, or leave the size out.

j_call,clone_size,d_call,v_call,cdr3_aa,cdr3_nt
TRBJ2-7,NA,NA,TRBV5-1,CASSLDLNWYEQYF,TGCGCCAGCAGCTTGGACTTAAATTGGTACGAGCAGTACTTC
TRBJ1-1,NA,NA,TRBV18,CASSRDRNTEAFF,TGTGCCAGCTCACGCGACAGGAACACTGAAGCTTTCTTT
TRBJ1-2,NA,NA,TRBV4-3,CASSQDLGFEGLLYGYTF,TGCGCCAGCAGCCAAGATCTGGGTTTCGAGGGCCTCCTCTATGGCTACACCTTC
TRBJ2-7,NA,TRBD2,TRBV7-2,CASSASGRGYEQYF,TGTGCCAGCAGCGCCAGCGGGAGAGGATACGAGCAGTACTTC
TRBJ2-5,NA,TRBD1,TRBV7-2,CASSRPNRGETQYF,TGTGCCAGCAGCAGACCTAACAGGGGAGAGACCCAGTACTTC
TRBJ2-1,NA,NA,TRBV5-8,CASSVARGDEQFF,TGTGCCAGCAGCGTTGCTAGGGGCGATGAGCAGTTCTTC
TRBJ2-7,NA,NA,TRBV10-3,CAISESAGAPYEQYF,TGTGCCATCAGTGAGTCGGCAGGGGCCCCCTACGAGCAGTACTTC
TRBJ2-1,NA,TRBD2,TRBV7-9,CASTLGSPLAGGPSEQFF,TGTGCCAGCACCCTTGGGTCCCCCTTAGCGGGGGGGCCTAGTGAGCAGTTCTTC
TRBJ2-7,NA,TRBD1,TRBV11-2,CASSSMTGRDEQYF,TGTGCCAGCAGCTCGATGACAGGGCGCGACGAGCAGTACTTC
TRBJ2-5,NA,NA,TRBV6-1,CASSDTLPTPYQETQYF,TGTGCCAGCAGTGATACCTTACCCACACCGTACCAAGAGACCCAGTACTTC
TRBJ2-6,NA,TRBD1,TRBV9,CASSGGQGGSGANVLTF,TGTGCCAGCAGCGGTGGACAGGGGGGTAGTGGGGCCAACGTCCTGACTTTC
TRBJ1-1,NA,NA,TRBV5-6,CASSRRTERTMNTEAFF,TGTGCCAGCAGCCGAAGGACAGAAAGAACAATGAACACTGAAGCTTTCTTT
TRBJ1-1,NA,TRBD1,TRBV30,CAHRGQPNTEAFF,TGTGCCCACCGGGGACAGCCGAACACTGAAGCTTTCTTT
TRBJ2-5,NA,TRBD2,TRBV5-1,CASSLAAGALTSGGEETQYF,TGCGCCAGCAGCTTGGCGGCAGGGGCCCTGACTAGCGGGGGGGAAGAGACCCAGTACTTC
TRBJ1-6,NA,NA,TRBV4-1,CASSQEGGKMSPLHF,TGCGCCAGCAGCCAAGAAGGAGGCAAGATGTCACCCCTCCACTTT
TRBJ2-3,few,NA,TRBV5-1,CASSLTPQGDTQYF,TGCGCCAGCAGCTTGACCCCCCAGGGTGATACGCAGTATTTT
TRBJ1-4,NA,NA,TRBV6-6,CASTPSGGTTNEKLFF,TGTGCCAGCACTCCCTCGGGGGGGACAACTAATGAAAAACTGTTTTTT
TRBJ1-4,NA,NA,TRBV7-9,CASSLGRGEKLFF,TGTGCCAGCAGCTTAGGAAGGGGCGAAAAACTGTTTTTT
TRBJ2-7,NA,NA,TRBV5-4,CASSSGVGYEQYF,TGTGCCAGCAGCTCGGGGGTTGGCTACGAGCAGTACTTC
TRBJ2-1,NA,TRBD2,TRBV5-1,CASSVWTSGPHSSYNEQFF,TGCGCCAGCAGCGTATGGACTAGCGGGCCCCATAGCTCCTACAATGAGCAGTTCTTC
TRBJ2-7,NA,NA,TRBV7-2,CASQPSRDQVSEQYF,TGTGCCAGCCAACCTTCCCGGGATCAAGTTTCTGAGCAGTACTTC
TRBJ1-1,once,NA,TRBV29-1,CSVVGGFTEAFF,TGCAGCGTTGTGGGGGGATTCACTGAAGCTTTCTTT
TRBJ2-3,NA,TRBD2,TRBV7-2,CASSRSRGEDTQYF,TGTGCCAGCAGCCGATCGCGGGGGGAAGATACGCAGTATTTT
TRBJ1-2,NA,NA,TRBV2,CASSEGRGAYGYTF,TGTGCCAGCAGTGAGGGACGGGGGGCCTATGGCTACACCTTC
TRBJ2-7,NA,TRBD1,TRBV4-2,CASSQAGTDSQQYF,TGTGCCAGCAGCCAAGCCGGGACAGATTCTCAGCAGTACTTC
TRBJ2-7,NA,NA,TRBV7-3,CASSPPRPCEQYF,TGTGCCAGCAGCCCGCCTAGGCCCTGCGAGCAGTACTTC
TRBJ2-7,NA,TRBD1,TRBV5-8,CASSSDRIYEQYF,TGTGCCAGCAGCTCGGACAGGATCTACGAGCAGTACTTC
TRBJ1-1,NA,NA,TRBV28,CASSLLGGRPLGTEAFF,TGTGCCAGCAGTTTATTGGGAGGACGGCCCCTGGGCACTGAAGCTTTCTTT
TRBJ2-3,NA,NA,TRBV7-9,CASRSVAEEKDTQYF,TGTGCCAGCAGATCGGTGGCGGAGGAGAAAGATACGCAGTATTTT
TRBJ1-2,NA,TRBD1,TRBV7-6,CASSGGQGARGYTF,TGTGCCAGCAGCGGGGGACAGGGGGCACGGGGCTACACCTTC